The 19 T cell receptor beta chains below come from one sample, sequenced in a study of T cell responses to AZD1222 COVID-19 vaccine. Using immunoSEQ multiplex PCR, the repertoire was profiled, and TCRdb retains in-frame clones only, with some absent. Of 75,000 to 95,000 clones in the sample, 75% to 95% are singletons; the top ten hold around 30%. Material: peripheral blood, obtained 28 days after the second AZD1222 dose. These receptors were taken from an adult who received the AZD1222 COVID-19 vaccine.

The chain uses TRBV7-9 and TRBJ2-3; 8 positions match TRBD2. CDR1 is SEHNR, CDR2 FQNEAQ, per germline (reference sequence). J lost 0 bases, V lost 5 bases, and 4 bases had no gene match. This CDR3 region has 15 residues. The CDR3 DNA follows: TGTGCCAGCAGCCTACTAGCGGCTAGCACAGATACGCAGTATTTT. This translates into CASSLLAASTDTQYF.

This clone was observed once. V gene TRBV28 combines with J gene TRBJ2-7, with 10 bases lining up with TRBD2. Germline V gene sequence: CDR1 MDHEN, CDR2 SYDVKM. CDR3 length equals 15 residues. The V and J ends lost 3 bases and 2 bases, in that order; junction bases with no gene match: 4. This CDR3 is CASSFSLAGTYEQYF. Written as DNA, the CDR3 is TGTGCCAGCAGTTTTTCACTAGCGGGGACCTACGAGCAGTACTTC.

The chain combines TRBV30 with TRBJ2-5, with 7 bases that match TRBD1. The CDR3 is made up of 15 amino acids. CDR1 and CDR2 from the germline V gene are GTSNPN and SVGIG (reference sequence). The ends lost 0 bases at V and 5 bases at J; junction bases unmatched: 9. This CDR3 reads CAWSVGNPGGETQYF. The CDR3 nucleotides are TGTGCCTGGAGTGTCGGGAACCCAGGGGGTGAGACCCAGTACTTC.

The V call is TRBV6-1, the J call TRBJ2-4; D possibly corresponds to TRBD2 (5 bases). V gave up 3 bases and J gave up 12 bases, with 12 bases separating them. Per germline, CDR1 MNHNS and CDR2 SASEGT. The CDR3 runs 12 residues. The CDR3 is CASSEVGVPQYF. The CDR3 DNA sequence: TGTGCCAGCAGTGAGGTCGGGGTCCCTCAGTACTTC.

This clone is a singleton in its sample. The CDR3 region is CASSQVSGRRDTQYF. Written as DNA, the CDR3 is TGTGCCAGCAGCCAAGTTAGCGGGCGACGAGATACGCAGTATTTT. The chain is built from TRBV3-1 (or the pseudogene TRBV3-2) and TRBJ2-3; 7 nucleotides align to TRBD2. This CDR3 has 15 residues. In germline, CDR1 is LGHDT, CDR2 YNNKEL (reference sequence). The trim removed 1 base at V and 5 bases at J, leaving 6 bases unmatched.

The V and J genes are TRBV4-2 and TRBJ2-7; a weak D match, TRBD2 (6 bases). Germline V gene data show CDR1 as LGHNA and CDR2 as YNFKEQ. V gave up 0 bases and J gave up 1 base, with 13 bases separating them. This CDR3 contains 16 residues. CDR3 protein: CASSQEGASASYEQYF. The CDR3 DNA reads TGTGCCAGCAGCCAAGAAGGGGCTAGCGCTTCCTACGAGCAGTACTTC.

The rearrangement uses TRBV28 and TRBJ2-7, with D possibly matching TRBD1 (7 bases). Germline V gives CDR1 MDHEN, CDR2 SYDVKM. This CDR3 comprises 16 residues. Trimming cost V 5 bases and J 6 bases, with 23 bases left between them. This chain's CDR3 is CASSGGGTALLFEQYF. The CDR3 DNA reads as TGTGCCAGCAGTGGCGGCGGGACAGCCCTACTCTTCGAGCAGTACTTC.

The chain recombines TRBV6-2 or TRBV6-3 with TRBJ2-1; D gene ambiguous. This CDR3 contains 13 residues. Trimming removed 6 bases from V and 1 base from J, with 7 bases in between. CDR1 MNHEY and CDR2 SVGEGT come from the germline V gene. The CDR3 bases are TGTGCCAGCAGCGAAAAATCCTACAATGAGCAGTTCTTC. Amino acid sequence: CASSEKSYNEQFF.

The chain recombines TRBV5-1 with TRBJ2-7, with TRBD1 matching 7 bases. This CDR3 has 13 residues. With V trimmed by 3 bases and J by 3 bases, 3 bases remained unmatched. Germline assignment: CDR1 SGHRS and CDR2 YFSETQ. As DNA, the CDR3 is TGCGCCAGCAGCTCGGCAGGGGGCTACGAGCAGTACTTC. Its protein is CASSSAGGYEQYF.

The genes are TRBV21-1 and TRBJ1-5. TRBV21-1 is a listed pseudogene. The CDR3 is 13 residues long. The CDR3 region has the DNA TGTGCCAGCAGCAAAAAGTTGAATCAGCCCCAGCATTTT. Protein: CASSKKLNQPQHF.

The chain carries TRBV18 and TRBJ1-1; 8 bases match TRBD1. Germline CDR1 and CDR2: KGHSH and LQKENI. J was trimmed by 1 base and V by 5 bases; bases with no gene match: 3. CDR3 size: 14 residues. The CDR3 is CASSSGQGNTEAFF. The CDR3 nucleotides read TGTGCCAGCTCATCCGGACAGGGGAACACTGAAGCTTTCTTT. The whole variable domain, remainder taken from reference TRBV18 and TRBJ1-1, is NAGVMQNPRHLVRRRGQEARLRCSPMKGHSHVYWYRQLPEEGLKFMVYLQKENIIDESGMPKERFSAEFPKEGPSILRIQQVVRGDSAAYFCASSSGQGNTEAFFGQGTRLTVV.

The rearrangement uses TRBV5-1 and TRBJ2-5, with 7 positions matching TRBD1. The germline CDR1 and CDR2 sequences are SGHRS and YFSETQ. The CDR3 is made up of 14 amino acids. After removal of 6 bases from V and 1 base from J, the junction contained 6 bases not matched to a gene. Written as DNA, the CDR3 is TGCGCCAGCAACCCCGGGACAGTCCAAGAGACCCAGTACTTC. Translating it yields CASNPGTVQETQYF.

J is TRBJ2-2 and V is TRBV7-2, with 7 bases aligning to TRBD2. Trimming cost V 5 bases and J 7 bases; bases outside gene matches: 7. Germline CDR1 SGHTA, CDR2 FQGNSA. CDR3 length equals 14 residues. The CDR3 DNA reads as TGTGCCAGCAGCCAGATAGGGAGGGGCGGGGAGCTGTTTTTT. It translates to CASSQIGRGGELFF.

The rearrangement links TRBV4-1 to TRBJ2-3; 15 nucleotides align to TRBD2. Germline V lookup: CDR1 MGHRA, CDR2 YSYEKL. There are 20 residues in the CDR3. V lost 0 bases to trimming and J lost 2 bases; unmatched junction nucleotides: 9. CDR3 sequence: CASSQDYTGLAGGDTDTQYF. The DNA of the CDR3 is TGCGCCAGCAGCCAAGACTACACGGGACTAGCGGGAGGAGACACAGATACGCAGTATTTT.

This chain's CDR3 is CASALNRNTEAFF. For the CDR3, the DNA is TGTGCTAGTGCCCTCAACAGGAACACTGAAGCTTTCTTT. The V gene is TRBV12-5, the J gene TRBJ1-1; D uncertain. The V end lost 7 bases, the J end lost 1 base, and 10 bases lay between the germline ends. Per the germline V gene, CDR1 is LGHNT and CDR2 is FRNRAP. The CDR3 runs to 13 residues.

This clone was recorded only once. The chain joins TRBV13 to TRBJ2-7; TRBD1 is a possible D gene (6 bases). The germline V gene encodes CDR1 PRHDT and CDR2 FYEKMQ (reference sequence). The CDR3 length is 16 residues. The V gene lost 1 base and the J gene lost 0 bases, with 13 bases spanning the gap. The CDR3 reads CASSLERQGTSYEQYF. CDR3 coding DNA: TGTGCCAGCAGCTTAGAGAGGCAGGGGACCTCCTACGAGCAGTACTTC.

This clone has just one count. This chain joins TRBV3-1 (or the pseudogene TRBV3-2) and TRBJ1-4, with 7 bases that match TRBD1. This CDR3 comprises 14 residues. V dropped 6 bases and J dropped 10; count of bases not matched to a gene: 11. The germline V gene has CDR1 LGHDT and CDR2 YNNKEL (reference sequence). CDR3 sequence reads: CASRNGTVSPKLFF. The CDR3 nucleotides read TGTGCCAGCAGAAACGGGACAGTCAGCCCAAAACTGTTTTTT.

The chain recombines TRBV29-1 with TRBJ2-1, with D unclear. The CDR3 totals 15 residues. Germline-derived CDR1 and CDR2 are SQVTM and ANQGSEA. Between the trimmed V and J ends, which lost 2 bases and 0 bases, there was a span of 11 bases. The CDR3 is CSVEPPWSSYNEQFF. CDR3 nucleotide sequence: TGCAGCGTTGAACCCCCATGGAGCTCCTACAATGAGCAGTTCTTC.

The CDR3 here is CAWSTTGDEAFF. CDR3 nucleotide sequence: TGTGCCTGGAGTACTACAGGGGATGAGGCTTTCTTT. The V call is TRBV30, the J call TRBJ1-1; TRBD1 matches 7 bases. V was clipped by 2 bases and J by 11 bases; unmatched bases: 8. Germline values: CDR1 GTSNPN, CDR2 SVGIG (reference sequence). The CDR3 is made up of 12 amino acids.